Listed below are T cell receptor beta chains from one sample, sequenced in a study of blood T cells in healthy people across ages. MiXCR was run by TCRdb on the 5' RACE reads, yielding one entry per CDR3 protein. The sample contains approximately 760,000 distinct CDR3 sequences, around a quarter of which appear only once. The same specimen was also included in a second study, on T cells of mothers and their children.

Material: blood. These receptors were taken from a boy aged 5 to 17 in good health. The CDR3 runs from the conserved cysteine through the conserved F or W. Each record gives: V gene, J gene, D gene, clone size, CDR3 protein, CDR3 DNA. D genes are given only for firm matches. Clone sizes are given selectively: once, few, many, or a class where the clone is expanded.

v_call: TRBV7-9; j_call: TRBJ1-4; d_call: .; clone_size: .; cdr3_aa: CASSLGGGTNEKLFF; cdr3_nt: TGTGCCAGCAGCTTAGGCGGGGGAACTAATGAAAAACTGTTTTTT
v_call: TRBV12-3/TRBV12-4; j_call: TRBJ2-7; d_call: TRBD2; clone_size: many; cdr3_aa: CASSLGREYEQYF; cdr3_nt: TGTGCCAGCAGCCTTGGGAGGGAGTACGAGCAGTACTTC
v_call: TRBV29-1; j_call: TRBJ2-5; d_call: .; clone_size: many; cdr3_aa: CSVTSGVEAQYF; cdr3_nt: TGCAGCGTCACCTCAGGGGTGGAGGCCCAGTACTTC
v_call: TRBV11-2; j_call: TRBJ2-7; d_call: .; clone_size: .; cdr3_aa: CASSTSRISTDEQYF; cdr3_nt: TGTGCCAGCAGCACCTCAAGGATTTCGACCGACGAGCAGTACTTC
v_call: TRBV20-1; j_call: TRBJ2-5; d_call: TRBD2; clone_size: .; cdr3_aa: CSAREGLAGFQETQYF; cdr3_nt: TGCAGTGCTAGAGAAGGACTAGCGGGGTTCCAAGAGACCCAGTACTTC
v_call: TRBV29-1; j_call: TRBJ2-2; d_call: TRBD1; clone_size: many; cdr3_aa: CSAGTVNTGELFF; cdr3_nt: TGCAGCGCCGGGACAGTGAACACCGGGGAGCTGTTCTTT
v_call: TRBV7-2; j_call: TRBJ2-7; d_call: TRBD2; clone_size: once; cdr3_aa: CASSPTSGRKSEQYF; cdr3_nt: TGTGCCAGCAGCCCCACTAGCGGGAGAAAGTCCGAGCAGTACTTC
v_call: TRBV24-1; j_call: TRBJ2-7; d_call: TRBD2; clone_size: .; cdr3_aa: CATSDPKREGRYEQYF; cdr3_nt: TGTGCCACCAGTGACCCAAAGCGGGAAGGACGCTACGAGCAGTACTTC
v_call: TRBV20-1; j_call: TRBJ2-7; d_call: TRBD1; clone_size: few; cdr3_aa: CSARPGPRGTGDFNEQYF; cdr3_nt: TGCAGTGCTAGGCCCGGGCCCCGTGGGACAGGGGATTTCAACGAGCAGTACTTC
v_call: TRBV29-1; j_call: TRBJ1-4; d_call: TRBD1; clone_size: .; cdr3_aa: CSVGGDRGDEKLFF; cdr3_nt: TGCAGCGTTGGGGGGGACAGGGGAGATGAAAAACTGTTTTTT